The T cell receptor beta chain under discussion was sequenced for a study of blood T cell repertoires in COVID-19. The cohort comprised adults aged about 18 to 90 years residing in approximately 25 US areas. Self-reported history from a screening survey and questionnaire set each donor's cohort. For recovered donors of Cohort 3, there were two negative PCRs, clearance, or symptom resolution. Libraries were prepared by immunoSEQ multiplex PCR; TCRdb keeps only in-frame clonotypes and omits some of them. Here the sample spans 200,000 to 300,000 clones, approximately 90% being singletons. The sample taken for sequencing was PBMCs or T cells enriched from blood (not recorded which). This sequence was found in a woman under 40 who had recovered from COVID-19.

The CDR3 protein is CASSPGGVNTEAFF. The CDR3 DNA reads TGTGCCAGCAGCCCTGGGGGCGTGAACACTGAAGCTTTCTTT. The rearrangement links TRBV11-3 to TRBJ1-1, with D maybe TRBD1 (6 bases). Germline V gives CDR1 SGHNT, CDR2 YENEEA. V was cut by 5 bases and J by 0 bases, with 10 bases left in between. This CDR3 is 14 amino acids long.